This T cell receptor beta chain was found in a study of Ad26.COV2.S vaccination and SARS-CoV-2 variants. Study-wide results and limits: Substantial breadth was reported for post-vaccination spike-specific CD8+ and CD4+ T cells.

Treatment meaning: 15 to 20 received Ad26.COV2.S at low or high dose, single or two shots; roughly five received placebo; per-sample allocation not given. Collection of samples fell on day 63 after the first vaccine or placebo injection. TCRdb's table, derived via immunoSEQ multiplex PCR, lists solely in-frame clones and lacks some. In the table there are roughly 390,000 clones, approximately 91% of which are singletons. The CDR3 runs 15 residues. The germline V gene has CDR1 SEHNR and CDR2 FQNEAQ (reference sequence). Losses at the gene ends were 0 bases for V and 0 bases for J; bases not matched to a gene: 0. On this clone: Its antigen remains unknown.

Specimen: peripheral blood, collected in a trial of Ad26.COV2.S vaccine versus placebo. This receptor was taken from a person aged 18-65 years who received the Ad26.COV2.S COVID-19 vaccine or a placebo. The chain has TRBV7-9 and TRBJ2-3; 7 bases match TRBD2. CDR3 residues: CASSLASGSTDTQYF. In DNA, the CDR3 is TGTGCCAGCAGCTTAGCTAGCGGGAGCACAGATACGCAGTATTTT. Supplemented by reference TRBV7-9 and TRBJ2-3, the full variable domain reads DTGVSQNPRHKITKRGQNVTFRCDPISEHNRLYWYRQTLGQGPEFLTYFQNEAQLEKSRLLSDRFSAERPKGSFSTLEIQRTEQGDSAMYLCASSLASGSTDTQYFGPGTRLTVL.